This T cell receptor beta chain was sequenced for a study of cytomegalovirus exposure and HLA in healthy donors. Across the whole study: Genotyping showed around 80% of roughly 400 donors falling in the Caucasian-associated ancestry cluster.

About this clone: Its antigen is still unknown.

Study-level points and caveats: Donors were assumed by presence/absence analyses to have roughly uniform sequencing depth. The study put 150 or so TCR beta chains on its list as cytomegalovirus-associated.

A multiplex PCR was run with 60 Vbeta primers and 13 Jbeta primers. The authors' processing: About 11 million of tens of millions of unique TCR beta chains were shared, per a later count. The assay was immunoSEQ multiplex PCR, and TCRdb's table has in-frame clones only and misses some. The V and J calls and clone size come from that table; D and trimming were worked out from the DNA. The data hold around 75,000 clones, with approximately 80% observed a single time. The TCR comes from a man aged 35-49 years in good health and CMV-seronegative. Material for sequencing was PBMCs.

The CDR3 bases are TGTGCCAGCAGGTCTCCGGGACAAAGCTATGGCTACACCTTC. This translates into CASRSPGQSYGYTF. This chain links TRBV11-2 with TRBJ1-2; D is perhaps TRBD1 (6 bases). V was clipped by 6 bases and J by 4 bases, with 15 bases between them. Germline V lookup: CDR1 SGHAT, CDR2 FQNNGV. The CDR3 consists of 14 residues.